A selection of T cell receptor beta chains follows, all from one sample in a study of beta chain features in type 1 diabetes. Method: immunoSEQ multiplex PCR; TCRdb's copy keeps in-frame clones and lacks some. The sample includes 600,000 to 700,000 clones, roughly an eighth of them seen just once. The sample consisted of naive CD4+ T cells from blood. Source of these receptors: a man between 25 and 39 years old with type 1 diabetes. Each CDR3 is given with its conserved first and last residue. The D gene is left open where the match is weak. The listing skips clone size in some rows; elsewhere it reads once, few, many or a size class.

clone size	D gene	V gene	J gene	CDR3 DNA	CDR3 protein
.	.	TRBV30	TRBJ1-2	TGTGCCTGGAGTGTATTCCCTCGGGCTGTGGGCTACACCTTC	CAWSVFPRAVGYTF
.	.	TRBV25-1	TRBJ1-6	TGTGCCAGCAGTGAATCGGGAAGGGCAAGATCACCCCTCCACTTT	CASSESGRARSPLHF
.	.	TRBV11-2	TRBJ1-4	TGTGCCAGCAGCCCGGGGCGGGCGGGACAACTGTTTTTT	CASSPGRAGQLFF
few	.	TRBV9	TRBJ2-2	TGTGCCAGCAGCGTAACGAGCAGTTCCTCCGGGGAGCTGTTTTTT	CASSVTSSSSGELFF
.	TRBD2	TRBV9	TRBJ2-1	TGTGCCAGCAGCGTGGGAACGGGACTAGCGGGGAACAATGAGCAGTTCTTC	CASSVGTGLAGNNEQFF
.	.	TRBV6-6	TRBJ1-6	TGTGCCAGCAGTCCCTCGGATTCACCCCTCCACTTT	CASSPSDSPLHF
few	.	TRBV18	TRBJ2-2	TGTGCCAGCTCACCCACGGAAAGGATAAACACCGGGGAGCTGTTTTTT	CASSPTERINTGELFF
few	.	TRBV30	TRBJ1-2	TGTGCCTGGGGTATCGGGGACTATGGCTACACCTTC	CAWGIGDYGYTF
.	.	TRBV30	TRBJ2-1	TGTGCCTGGAGCTCGGATAGATTCAATGAGCAGTTCTTC	CAWSSDRFNEQFF
.	TRBD2	TRBV5-1	TRBJ2-7	TGCGCCAGCAGCTTCTCTAGCGGGGGCTACGAGCAGTACTTC	CASSFSSGGYEQYF
.	TRBD1	TRBV9	TRBJ2-5	TGTGCCAGCAGCGTAGAGGGGGCTGGAGAGACCCAGTACTTC	CASSVEGAGETQYF
.	TRBD1	TRBV6-5	TRBJ1-5	TGTGCCAGCAGTTACTCGGACAGGGATCAGCCCCAGCATTTT	CASSYSDRDQPQHF
few	.	TRBV30	TRBJ2-5	TGTGCCTGGAGTCTAGCGGAGACCCAGTACTTC	CAWSLAETQYF
few	TRBD1	TRBV28	TRBJ1-2	TGTGCCAGCAGTTCACAGGGGGTCTATGGCTACACCTTC	CASSSQGVYGYTF
few	TRBD1	TRBV19	TRBJ2-5	TGTGCCAGCAGACAGGGGGTACAGGAGACCCAGTACTTC	CASRQGVQETQYF
.	.	TRBV7-9	TRBJ1-2	TGTGCCAGCAGCCTCCGACAGGCTACTAACTATGGCTACACCTTC	CASSLRQATNYGYTF
few	.	TRBV2	TRBJ2-3	TGTGCCAGCAGTTTTAGAAACACAGATACGCAGTATTTT	CASSFRNTDTQYF
few	TRBD1	TRBV29-1	TRBJ2-7	TGCAGCGCTTCCGGGACAGGGGACTACGAGCAGTACTTC	CSASGTGDYEQYF
few	.	TRBV27	TRBJ1-3	TGTGCCAGCAGCACGGCCGGCTCTGGAAACACCATATATTTT	CASSTAGSGNTIYF
few	.	TRBV29-1	TRBJ1-4	TGCAGCGTTCAAAGACAGGTTGAACTGTTTTTT	CSVQRQVELFF
.	TRBD1	TRBV2	TRBJ1-2	TGTGCCAGCAGTTCGACAGGGGGCGGGTCTGGCTACACCTTC	CASSSTGGGSGYTF
few	.	TRBV13	TRBJ2-5	TGTGCCAGCAGCTTATCCGGCGGAGAGACCCAGTACTTC	CASSLSGGETQYF
.	.	TRBV25-1	TRBJ1-1	TGTGCCAGCAGAAACAGGGTCACTGAAGCTTTCTTT	CASRNRVTEAFF
many	.	TRBV14	TRBJ2-1	TGTGCCAGCAGCCAAGCTCCCGAGGGGGATGAGCAGTTCTTC	CASSQAPEGDEQFF
.	.	TRBV10-3	TRBJ2-2	TGTGCCATCAAAGCGGATCAAGGGAACACCGGGGAGCTGTTTTTT	CAIKADQGNTGELFF
few	TRBD1	TRBV10-3	TRBJ2-5	TGTGCCATCAGTGGCGGACAGGGGGAAGAGACCCAGTACTTC	CAISGGQGEETQYF
.	.	TRBV7-2	TRBJ2-5	TGTGCCAGCAGCTTAATAGGGACGGGATTCCAAGAGACCCAGTACTTC	CASSLIGTGFQETQYF
.	TRBD2	TRBV9	TRBJ2-7	TGTGCCAGCAGCGGAGGACTAGCGAGTCCCTACGAGCAGTACTTC	CASSGGLASPYEQYF
few	TRBD1	TRBV27	TRBJ1-4	TGTGCCAGCAGTCCGGGACAGGGGAATGAAAAACTGTTTTTT	CASSPGQGNEKLFF
.	TRBD1	TRBV5-1	TRBJ2-3	TGCGCCAGCAGCCCGCTCGGACAGGGCACAGATACGCAGTATTTT	CASSPLGQGTDTQYF
few	.	TRBV9	TRBJ1-2	TGTGCCAGCAGCGTAGAGGCAGATAGCAATGGCTACACCTTC	CASSVEADSNGYTF
.	TRBD1	TRBV13	TRBJ2-3	TGTGCCAGCAGCCGGACAGGGAGCACAGATACGCAGTATTTT	CASSRTGSTDTQYF
.	.	TRBV15	TRBJ1-5	TGTGCCACCAGGGGACAAGTGGGTAATCAGCCCCAGCATTTT	CATRGQVGNQPQHF
.	TRBD1	TRBV13	TRBJ2-7	TGTGCCAGCAGCTTAACGGGACAGGGGACCTCCGAGCAGTACTTC	CASSLTGQGTSEQYF
.	TRBD1	TRBV4-3	TRBJ2-5	TGCGCCAGCAGCCAGGACAGGGGGCTAGAGACCCAGTACTTC	CASSQDRGLETQYF
.	TRBD1	TRBV5-1	TRBJ2-2	TGCGCCAGCACCTTATCCGGGACAGGGAACACCGGGGAGCTGTTTTTT	CASTLSGTGNTGELFF
few	.	TRBV7-9	TRBJ1-2	TGTGCCAGCAGCTCCCATCCGGATGGCTACACCTTC	CASSSHPDGYTF